The entry that follows covers one T cell receptor beta chain sequence. The antigen is unknown. TCR beta CDR3 regions were amplified from RNA transcripts. HTBI primers were employed in a first-round RT-PCR of the TCR CDR3. TCRdb recomputed calls from the multiplex PCR reads with MiXCR, one row per CDR3 protein. The table lists 500,000 to 800,000 distinct CDR3 sequences, 13% to 15% of them singletons, with 12% in the top ten. V lost 7 bases, J lost 8 bases, and 21 bases lay in between. The V gene's germline CDR1 is SEHNR and CDR2 FQNEAQ (reference sequence). This CDR3 has 15 amino acids. The data are from a study of T cells in Graves' hyperthyroidism and ophthalmopathy. Study-wide results and caveats: Blood also contained most expanded thyroid clonotypes above 0.001.

With duration under 3 months, ophthalmopathy was active: Clinical Activity Score at least 3, NOSPECS at least 4. It was uncontrolled infection, other autoimmune disease, pregnancy or lactation that excluded patients. The clonotype was recovered from a woman between 50 and 59 years old with Graves' ophthalmopathy. V is TRBV7-9 and J is TRBJ2-1, with a tentative D call TRBD1 (6 bases). Sequencing was done on a sample of blood. CDR3 coding DNA: TGTGCCAGCACCCAGGCTTGGAAGGGGGAAGATGAGCAGTTCTTC. Translation: CASTQAWKGEDEQFF. The whole variable domain, filled in from reference TRBV7-9 and TRBJ2-1, reads DTGVSQNPRHKITKRGQNVTFRCDPISEHNRLYWYRQTLGQGPEFLTYFQNEAQLEKSRLLSDRFSAERPKGSFSTLEIQRTEQGDSAMYLCASTQAWKGEDEQFFGPGTRLTVL.